These T cell receptor beta chains were read from a single sample in a study of vaccination effects on CD4 cells after COVID-19. No antigen has been identified for these receptors. Clones were read by immunoSEQ multiplex PCR, and TCRdb kept only the in-frame ones, dropping some. The sample contains roughly 30,000 clones, 65% to 80% of which appear only once. The sequences come from CD4+ T cells from PBMCs cultured with HCoV-NL63 spike peptides, collected after COVID-19 vaccination. These receptors were obtained from a human donor who received a COVID-19 vaccine. The CDR3 runs from the conserved cysteine through the conserved F or W. A D gene is named only where the DNA matches it firmly. A row's size may be missing; if present it is once, few, many or a size class.

v_gene,j_gene,abundance,d_gene,CDR3aa,CDR3nt
TRBV5-1,TRBJ2-7,once,TRBD1,CASSAPGQASYEQYF,TGCGCCAGCAGCGCCCCGGGACAGGCCTCCTACGAGCAGTACTTC
TRBV4-2,TRBJ2-7,NA,TRBD2,CASSQAPAGGPDYEQYF,TGTGCCAGCAGCCAAGCGCCAGCGGGAGGGCCTGACTACGAGCAGTACTTC
TRBV11-2,TRBJ1-6,NA,NA,CASSLGFLGNSPLHF,TGTGCCAGCAGCTTAGGATTTTTGGGGAATTCACCCCTCCACTTT
TRBV11-2,TRBJ1-2,few,NA,CASSLRGRQEDYGYTF,TGTGCCAGCAGCTTAAGGGGCCGGCAGGAGGACTATGGCTACACCTTC
TRBV6-5,TRBJ2-7,few,NA,CASSYSRQGSYEQYF,TGTGCCAGCAGTTACTCGCGCCAGGGTTCCTACGAGCAGTACTTC
TRBV4-1,TRBJ2-3,once,NA,CASSHQRDQAQYF,TGCGCCAGCAGCCACCAACGGGACCAGGCGCAGTATTTT
TRBV1,TRBJ2-2,few,NA,CTSSQGTSGRATGELFF,TGCACCAGCAGCCAAGGAACTAGCGGGAGGGCCACCGGGGAGCTGTTTTTT
TRBV5-6,TRBJ1-4,few,NA,CASSMPGANEKLFF,TGTGCCAGCAGCATGCCCGGAGCTAATGAAAAACTGTTTTTT
TRBV27,TRBJ1-1,NA,NA,CASSLTGLNTEAFF,TGTGCCAGCAGTCTGACAGGACTAAACACTGAAGCTTTCTTT
TRBV13,TRBJ2-3,NA,TRBD2,CASSLTSGTYTDTQYF,TGTGCCAGCAGCTTGACTAGCGGGACATACACAGATACGCAGTATTTT
TRBV5-4,TRBJ2-3,NA,NA,CASSLDPDTQYF,TGTGCCAGCAGCTTGGATCCAGATACGCAGTATTTT
TRBV6-1,TRBJ2-5,NA,TRBD2,CASSEPPGTSGEETQYF,TGTGCCAGCAGTGAGCCCCCTGGGACTAGCGGGGAAGAGACCCAGTACTTC
TRBV6-5,TRBJ2-2,NA,NA,CASSTGPTTGELFF,TGTGCCAGCAGTACCGGCCCAACCACCGGGGAGCTGTTTTTT
TRBV5-1,TRBJ2-1,NA,NA,CASSLVVMGANEQFF,TGCGCCAGCAGCTTGGTGGTCATGGGGGCCAATGAGCAGTTCTTC
TRBV18,TRBJ2-4,NA,NA,CASSSFGTKPKNIQYF,TGTGCCAGCTCATCCTTCGGGACAAAGCCCAAAAACATTCAGTACTTC
TRBV11-2,TRBJ2-3,NA,TRBD2,CASSRSGSATDTQYF,TGTGCCAGCAGCCGTAGCGGGAGTGCAACAGATACGCAGTATTTT
TRBV5-4,TRBJ2-5,NA,NA,CASSLRTGSVAGVDETQYF,TGTGCCAGCAGCTTAAGGACAGGGAGTGTGGCGGGAGTAGACGAGACCCAGTACTTC
TRBV14,TRBJ1-1,once,NA,CASSQDELGSEAFF,TGTGCCAGCAGCCAAGATGAGCTAGGGTCTGAAGCTTTCTTT
TRBV6-5,TRBJ2-3,once,NA,CASPIGSSPADTQYF,TGTGCCAGCCCTATAGGGTCTAGTCCCGCGGATACGCAGTATTTT
TRBV7-7,TRBJ2-5,NA,NA,CASSLFVAGTPGEETQYF,TGTGCCAGCAGCTTATTTGTCGCCGGGACGCCTGGTGAAGAGACCCAGTACTTC
TRBV5-4,TRBJ1-2,few,TRBD1,CASSLKSGGNYGYTF,TGTGCCAGCAGCTTGAAGTCAGGGGGTAACTATGGCTACACCTTC
TRBV19,TRBJ1-2,few,NA,CASSINYNYGYTF,TGTGCCAGTAGTATCAATTACAACTATGGCTACACCTTC
TRBV5-1,TRBJ1-3,NA,NA,CASSLGTNGNTIYF,TGCGCCAGCAGCCTGGGGACAAATGGAAACACCATATATTTT
TRBV6-5,TRBJ2-7,NA,TRBD2,CASSYSTLAGIYEQYF,TGTGCCAGCAGTTACTCGACCCTAGCGGGAATCTACGAGCAGTACTTC
TRBV25-1,TRBJ2-7,few,NA,CASSDTGSYEQYF,TGTGCCAGCAGTGACACAGGGAGTTACGAGCAGTACTTC
TRBV11-2,TRBJ2-7,NA,TRBD2,CASSLTSGTEYEQYF,TGTGCCAGCAGCTTAACTAGCGGGACGGAATACGAGCAGTACTTC
TRBV25-1,TRBJ2-6,NA,NA,CASSFRDTGANVLTF,TGTGCCAGCAGTTTTAGGGATACTGGGGCCAACGTCCTGACTTTC
TRBV7-7,TRBJ2-2,once,NA,CASRATTGRTGELFF,TGTGCCAGCAGAGCAACAACAGGGCGCACCGGGGAGCTGTTTTTT
TRBV4-1,TRBJ1-5,once,NA,CASSQDPGGYQPQHF,TGCGCCAGCAGCCAAGATCCGGGGGGCTATCAGCCCCAGCATTTT
TRBV5-8,TRBJ1-4,NA,TRBD1,CASSLGGTAEKLFF,TGTGCCAGCAGCTTGGGGGGGACAGCCGAAAAACTGTTTTTT
TRBV29-1,TRBJ1-1,NA,NA,CSAGTDRGTEAFF,TGCAGCGCCGGGACTGATAGAGGCACTGAAGCTTTCTTT
TRBV5-1,TRBJ2-1,NA,TRBD2,CASSLKGSGRSSEQFF,TGCGCCAGCAGCTTGAAAGGCAGCGGGAGATCTAGTGAGCAGTTCTTC
TRBV11-3,TRBJ2-7,once,NA,CASSLAPGTAYEQYF,TGTGCCAGCAGCTTAGCACCCGGGACCGCCTACGAGCAGTACTTC